This T cell receptor (beta chain) stems from a study of cytomegalovirus exposure and HLA in healthy donors. With 60 Vbeta and 13 Jbeta primers, the PCR was carried out. Sequenced by immunoSEQ multiplex PCR; TCRdb stores in-frame clones only, minus some. In the table there are 100,000 to 120,000 clones, about 61% of which are singletons. The CDR3 contains 15 residues. The junction had 9 bases not matched to a gene; V was cut back by 3 bases and J by 7 bases. Germline V gene lookup returns CDR1 SGHKS and CDR2 YYEKEE (reference sequence). General study points: Investigators reported under 200 TCR beta chains as tied to cytomegalovirus. Rare TCR sequences predominated, though certain public TCRs were found in many donors. Most TCR beta V segments were productive about 87% or about 30% of the time in an earlier analysis.

Details on this clone: Its antigen is as yet unknown.

The sequencing input was PBMCs. The source of this sequence is a man between 18 and 29 years old in good health and CMV-seropositive. V usage is TRBV5-5 and J usage is TRBJ2-3, with TRBD1 matching over 9 bases. CDR3 DNA sequence: TGTGCCAGCAGCTACCAGGGACAGGGAAGGAATACGCAGTATTTT. Encoded protein: CASSYQGQGRNTQYF.